This T cell receptor beta chain was observed in a study of blood T cell repertoires in COVID-19. The CDR3 is made up of 14 amino acids. Germline V gene sequence: CDR1 KGHSH, CDR2 LQKENI. V trimming: 3 bases; J trimming: 6 bases; junction bases outside the gene matches: 6. This clone appeared once. The repertoire was sequenced with immunoSEQ multiplex PCR; TCRdb's copy has only in-frame clones and lacks some. The data contain about 360,000 clones, 75% to 90% of them singletons. The receptor's source is a woman aged 55-69 years with COVID-19, enrolled during active disease. The chain uses TRBV18 and TRBJ1-2, with 8 bases matching TRBD1. The sequencing sample was made of peripheral blood. CDR3 sequence reads: CASSPQTGADGYTF. The CDR3 DNA sequence: TGTGCCAGCTCACCTCAGACAGGGGCGGATGGCTACACCTTC.